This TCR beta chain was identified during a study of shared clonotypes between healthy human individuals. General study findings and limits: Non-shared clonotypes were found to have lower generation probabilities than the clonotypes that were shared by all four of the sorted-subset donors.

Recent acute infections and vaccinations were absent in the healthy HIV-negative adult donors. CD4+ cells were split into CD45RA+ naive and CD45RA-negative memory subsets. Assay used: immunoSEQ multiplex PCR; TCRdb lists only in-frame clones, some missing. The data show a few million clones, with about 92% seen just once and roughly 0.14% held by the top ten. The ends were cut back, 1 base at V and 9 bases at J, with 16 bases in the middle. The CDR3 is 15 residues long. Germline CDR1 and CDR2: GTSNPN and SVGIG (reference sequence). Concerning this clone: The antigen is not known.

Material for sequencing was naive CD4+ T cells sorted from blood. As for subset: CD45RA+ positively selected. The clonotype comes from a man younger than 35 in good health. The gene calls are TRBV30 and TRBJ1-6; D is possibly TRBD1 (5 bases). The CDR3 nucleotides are TGTGCCTGGAGTGCCGGGACCCCGACGAGTTCACCCCTCCACTTT. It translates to CAWSAGTPTSSPLHF. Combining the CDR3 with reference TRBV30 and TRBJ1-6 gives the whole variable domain SQTIHQWPATLVQPVGSPLSLECTVEGTSNPNLYWYRQAAGRGLQLLFYSVGIGQISSEVPQNLSASRPQDRQFILSSKKLLLSDSGFYLCAWSAGTPTSSPLHFGNGTRLTVT.